The clone carrying this TCR beta chain was recorded only once. Other DNA sequences in the sample encode the same CDR3. The data were produced by immunoSEQ multiplex PCR, yet TCRdb's version contains in-frame clones alone and is incomplete. The sample carries nearly 2 million clones, about 95% recorded once. These data come from a study of shared clonotypes between healthy human individuals. In the study overall: CD8 memory received one plate per donor, CD8 naive two, CD4 memory three and CD4 naive three.

CD45RO-negative CD8 cells positively selected for CCR7 made up the naive population, which excluded terminally differentiated effector memory CD45RA+ cells. Sequenced sample: naive CD8+ T cells sorted from blood. This sequence was found in a man between 18 and 29 years old in good health.

The chain's CDR3 is CASSEGTGGYEQYF. CDR3 sequence (DNA): TGTGCCAGCAGTGAGGGGACAGGGGGCTACGAGCAGTACTTC. The chain has TRBV27 and TRBJ2-7; TRBD1 matches at 11 bases. The CDR3 extends over 14 amino acids. The ends lost 5 bases at V and 3 bases at J; junction bases unmatched: 3. In germline, CDR1 is MNHEY, CDR2 SMNVEV (reference sequence).